The 25 T cell receptor beta chains in this list originate from one sample, sequenced in a study of blood T cell repertoires in COVID-19. Profiled with immunoSEQ multiplex PCR; TCRdb holds only in-frame clones, not every one. Here the sample spans around 160,000 clones, approximately 86% being singletons. Sample: peripheral blood. These receptors all stem from a man in his sixties with acute or convalescent COVID-19.

The rearrangement links TRBV5-5 to TRBJ1-6, with TRBD1 as a possible D gene (6 bases). This CDR3 contains 15 residues. V lost 0 bases and J lost 6, with 10 bases in between. Germline V gives CDR1 SGHKS, CDR2 YYEKEE (reference sequence). The CDR3 sequence: CASSLAQGRNSPLHF. CDR3 sequence (DNA): TGTGCCAGCAGCTTGGCACAGGGCCGTAATTCACCCCTCCACTTT.

This clone appeared once. The genes are TRBV19 and TRBJ2-7; TRBD1 aligns across 8 bases. There are 14 residues in the CDR3. V trimming: 7 bases; J trimming: 6 bases; junction bases outside the gene matches: 11. Germline loops: CDR1 LNHDA, CDR2 SQIVND (reference sequence). The DNA for the CDR3 is TGTGCCAGTATTCCTCCGGACAGGGCCCTCGAGCAGTACTTC. Amino acid sequence: CASIPPDRALEQYF.

This clone was seen only once. The rearrangement joins TRBV15 to TRBJ1-6; 10 nucleotides agree with TRBD1. There are 16 residues in the CDR3. Trimming cost V 1 base and J 6 bases; bases outside gene matches: 3. From germline, CDR1 is LNHNV and CDR2 YYDKDF (reference sequence). The CDR3 nucleotides read TGTGCCACCAGCAGAGGGGGGGACAGGGGTAATTCACCCCTCCACTTT. The encoded protein is CATSRGGDRGNSPLHF.

This clone was seen a few times. The CDR3 region is CASSLGQGAYGYTF. The CDR3 DNA sequence: TGTGCCAGCAGCTTGGGACAGGGGGCCTATGGCTACACCTTC. The chain joins TRBV5-4 to TRBJ1-2, with 10 positions matching TRBD1. Germline V gene lookup returns CDR1 SGHNT and CDR2 YYREEE (reference sequence). J was trimmed by 4 bases and V by 0 bases; bases with no gene match: 0. The CDR3 is made up of 14 amino acids.

This clone showed up just once. The chain links TRBV7-8 to TRBJ1-1; D possibly corresponds to TRBD1 (6 bases). The V gene lost 2 bases and the J gene lost 4 bases, with 11 bases spanning the gap. This CDR3 is 14 amino acids long. Looked up from germline, CDR1 is SGHVS and CDR2 is FQNEAQ. CDR3 region: CASSLNQGITEAFF. The CDR3 DNA reads as TGTGCCAGCAGCTTAAATCAGGGGATCACTGAAGCTTTCTTT.

The chain has TRBV28 and TRBJ2-1; D unresolved. The V and J ends lost 6 bases and 8 bases respectively, with 8 bases between them. The V gene's germline CDR1 is MDHEN and CDR2 SYDVKM. The CDR3 is made up of 11 amino acids. CDR3 in amino acids: CASSLYYEQFF. The CDR3 coding sequence is TGTGCCAGCAGCCTATACTATGAGCAGTTCTTC.

V and J are TRBV6-5 and TRBJ2-2; 8 bases are shared with TRBD1. Germline V gene sequence: CDR1 MNHEY, CDR2 SVGAGI. V lost 6 bases and J lost 5; bases outside the gene matches: 5. This CDR3 is 14 amino acids long. CDR3: CASSPGGLTGELFF. The DNA of the CDR3 is TGTGCCAGCAGCCCAGGGGGCTTGACCGGGGAGCTGTTTTTT.

This chain uses TRBV24-1 with TRBJ1-2; the D gene is possibly TRBD1 (5 bases). Trimming stripped 3 bases from V and 6 bases from J, with 10 bases between. This CDR3 spans 13 amino acids. Germline loops: CDR1 KGHDR, CDR2 SFDVKD. The CDR3 DNA reads TGTGCCACCAGTGATCAACAGGTTGATGGCTACACCTTC. The encoded protein is CATSDQQVDGYTF.

The V gene is TRBV18, the J gene TRBJ2-7; 8 bases fit TRBD1. The CDR3 is 14 amino acids. Germline CDR1 reads KGHSH; CDR2 reads LQKENI. V lost 8 bases and J lost 3; bases outside the gene matches: 9. CDR3 region: CASRTGTDNYEQYF. The CDR3 coding sequence is TGTGCCAGCCGGACAGGGACTGATAACTACGAGCAGTACTTC.

V gene TRBV25-1 combines with J gene TRBJ1-1; no clear D. This CDR3 is 14 amino acids long. The germline V gene encodes CDR1 MGHDK and CDR2 SYGVNS. Trimming removed 7 bases at V and 1 base at J, with 13 bases between. The CDR3 nucleotides read TGTGCCAGCAAATCCTACGGGGAGAACACTGAAGCTTTCTTT. Amino acids: CASKSYGENTEAFF. Filled out from reference TRBV25-1 and TRBJ1-1, the complete variable domain reads EADIYQTPRYLVIGTGKKITLECSQTMGHDKMYWYQQDPGMELHLIHYSYGVNSTEKGDLSSESTVSRIRTEHFPLTLESARPSHTSQYLCASKSYGENTEAFFGQGTRLTVV.

The rearrangement uses TRBV15 and TRBJ1-6; the match to TRBD1 covers 8 bases. The CDR3 covers 16 residues. V shed 3 bases and J 7 bases; nucleotides not matched to a gene: 8. Looked up from germline, CDR1 is LNHNV and CDR2 is YYDKDF (reference sequence). The CDR3 DNA is TGTGCCACCAGCAGTCCTCCCACAGGGGGGAATTCACCCCTCCACTTT. Protein sequence: CATSSPPTGGNSPLHF.

This clone occurred once. This chain links TRBV29-1 with TRBJ2-3; D unresolved. The CDR3 extends over 13 amino acids. Trimming removed 4 bases from V and 4 bases from J, with 12 bases in between. CDR1 SQVTM and CDR2 ANQGSEA come from the germline V gene. In DNA, the CDR3 is TGCAGCGTTGGTTCAGGTTGGGCAGATACGCAGTATTTT. Translation gives CSVGSGWADTQYF.

V and J are TRBV5-1 and TRBJ2-2; 8 nucleotides agree with TRBD1. The junction had 4 bases not matched to a gene; V was cut back by 2 bases and J by 4 bases. CDR1 and CDR2 (germline): SGHRS, YFSETQ. The CDR3 is 15 residues long. DNA of the CDR3: TGCGCCAGCAGCTTTCCGGGACAGGCCACCGGGGAGCTGTTTTTT. Translated, it gives CASSFPGQATGELFF. Drawing the rest from reference TRBV5-1 and TRBJ2-2, the complete variable domain is KAGVTQTPRYLIKTRGQQVTLSCSPISGHRSVSWYQQTPGQGLQFLFEYFSETQRNKGNFPGRFSGRQFSNSRSEMNVSTLELGDSALYLCASSFPGQATGELFFGEGSRLTVL.

The chain couples TRBV11-3 to TRBJ1-1; D perhaps matches TRBD1 (5 bases). The CDR3 consists of 13 residues. Germline V CDR1 and CDR2: SGHNT, YENEEA. Trimming took off 5 bases at V and 6 bases at J, with 13 bases between the two ends. In nucleotides, the CDR3 is TGTGCCAGCAGCAGTCAGGGAATGTCTGAAGCTTTCTTT. Amino acid sequence: CASSSQGMSEAFF.

This clone was seen more than once but under ten times. This chain connects TRBV19 to TRBJ2-4, with TRBD2 identical over 10 bases. There are 16 residues in the CDR3. Trimming at V came to 3 bases and at J to 9 bases, leaving 11 bases not matched to a gene. Germline loops: CDR1 LNHDA, CDR2 SQIVND (reference sequence). CDR3 region: CASSIPSGRASGIQYF. For the CDR3, the DNA is TGTGCCAGTAGTATCCCGAGCGGGAGGGCTTCTGGCATTCAGTACTTC.

This clone was recorded only once. The CDR3 DNA sequence: TGTGCCAGCAGCGCCGATCTTAGCTCCTACAATGAGCAGTTCTTC. Residues: CASSADLSSYNEQFF. V and J are TRBV5-4 and TRBJ2-1; no clear D gene. The CDR3 sequence is 15 residues long. Germline assignment: CDR1 SGHNT and CDR2 YYREEE (reference sequence). The V and J ends lost 4 bases and 0 bases respectively, with 11 bases between them.

The chain uses TRBV5-1 and TRBJ2-7, with D maybe TRBD2 (5 bases). The germline V gene has CDR1 SGHRS and CDR2 YFSETQ. The CDR3 is 14 amino acids. The V end was cut by 4 bases, the J end by 2 bases, with 13 bases between. CDR3 bases: TGCGCCAGCAGCCCGAATCCGGGAACCTACGAGCAGTACTTC. The encoded protein is CASSPNPGTYEQYF. Drawing the rest from reference TRBV5-1 and TRBJ2-7, the complete variable domain is KAGVTQTPRYLIKTRGQQVTLSCSPISGHRSVSWYQQTPGQGLQFLFEYFSETQRNKGNFPGRFSGRQFSNSRSEMNVSTLELGDSALYLCASSPNPGTYEQYFGPGTRLTVT.

This clone appeared a few times. J is TRBJ2-1 and V is TRBV7-6; perhaps TRBD2 as D (6 bases). The CDR3 has 16 amino acids. V lost 1 base and J 1 base, leaving 11 bases between the germline ends. Germline lookup yields CDR1 SGHVS and CDR2 FNYEAQ. The CDR3 sequence is CASSLVMAGSYNEQFF. CDR3 sequence (DNA): TGTGCCAGCAGCTTAGTCATGGCGGGGTCCTACAATGAGCAGTTCTTC.

The rearrangement uses TRBV5-4 and TRBJ2-5; a weak D match, TRBD2 (5 bases). V was cut by 0 bases and J by 3 bases, with 9 bases left in between. From germline, CDR1 is SGHNT and CDR2 YYREEE (reference sequence). There are 14 residues in the CDR3. The CDR3 DNA follows: TGTGCCAGCAGCTTGGCTAGCAGGAAAGAGACCCAGTACTTC. Protein: CASSLASRKETQYF.

The chain couples TRBV6-5 to TRBJ2-1; D might be TRBD2 (7 bases). Germline V gives CDR1 MNHEY, CDR2 SVGAGI. Trimming removed 6 bases from V and 8 bases from J, with 11 bases in between. This CDR3 is 12 amino acids long. CDR3: CASSPRGHEQFF. DNA of the CDR3: TGTGCCAGCAGCCCGCGGGGGCATGAGCAGTTCTTC.

V gene TRBV27 combines with J gene TRBJ2-3; 9 nucleotides agree with TRBD1. Germline V CDR1 and CDR2: MNHEY, SMNVEV (reference sequence). The CDR3 is made up of 14 amino acids. The trim removed 3 bases at V and 5 bases at J, leaving 3 bases unmatched. The CDR3 loop is CASSLTGGRDTQYF. The CDR3 nucleotides read TGTGCCAGCAGTTTGACAGGGGGGAGAGATACGCAGTATTTT.

The chain uses TRBV10-3 and TRBJ2-7; TRBD2 is a possible D gene (6 bases). CDR3 length: 13 amino acids. Germline V CDR1 and CDR2: ENHRY, SYGVKD. Trimming cost V 0 bases and J 6 bases, with 9 bases left between them. CDR3 sequence (DNA): TGTGCCATCAGTGAGTCTGGAGGGATCGAGCAGTACTTC. It translates to CAISESGGIEQYF.

Note on this clone: Just one base apart from a much larger clone, this may be a read error. The chain couples TRBV19 to TRBJ1-1; 7 bases align to TRBD1. The CDR3 runs 16 residues. The germline V gene encodes CDR1 LNHDA and CDR2 SQIVND (reference sequence). CDR3 residues: CASSAAFTGVRTETFF. The CDR3 nucleotides are TGTGCCAGTAGTGCGGCCTTTACAGGGGTACGCACTGAAACTTTCTTT.

This chain joins TRBV4-1 and TRBJ1-5; 7 positions agree with TRBD1. The CDR3 covers 18 residues. After removal of 0 bases from V and 0 bases from J, the junction contained 8 bases not matched to a gene. Looked up from germline, CDR1 is MGHRA and CDR2 is YSYEKL. Here the CDR3 DNA reads TGCGCCAGCAGCCAAGATCGACCAGGGGGAAATAGCAATCAGCCCCAGCATTTT. It is translated as CASSQDRPGGNSNQPQHF.

The chain couples TRBV9 to TRBJ2-2; maybe TRBD1 (6 bases). In germline, CDR1 is SGDLS, CDR2 YYNGEE. The CDR3 totals 15 residues. V was pared by 1 base and J by 1 base, with 8 bases between. The CDR3 spells CASSVRGQNTGELFF. Written as DNA, the CDR3 is TGTGCCAGCAGCGTAAGGGGACAGAACACCGGGGAGCTGTTTTTT. The variable domain in full, completed from reference TRBV9 and TRBJ2-2, reads DSGVTQTPKHLITATGQRVTLRCSPRSGDLSVYWYQQSLDQGLQFLIQYYNGEERAKGNILERFSAQQFPDLHSELNLSSLELGDSALYFCASSVRGQNTGELFFGEGSRLTVL.